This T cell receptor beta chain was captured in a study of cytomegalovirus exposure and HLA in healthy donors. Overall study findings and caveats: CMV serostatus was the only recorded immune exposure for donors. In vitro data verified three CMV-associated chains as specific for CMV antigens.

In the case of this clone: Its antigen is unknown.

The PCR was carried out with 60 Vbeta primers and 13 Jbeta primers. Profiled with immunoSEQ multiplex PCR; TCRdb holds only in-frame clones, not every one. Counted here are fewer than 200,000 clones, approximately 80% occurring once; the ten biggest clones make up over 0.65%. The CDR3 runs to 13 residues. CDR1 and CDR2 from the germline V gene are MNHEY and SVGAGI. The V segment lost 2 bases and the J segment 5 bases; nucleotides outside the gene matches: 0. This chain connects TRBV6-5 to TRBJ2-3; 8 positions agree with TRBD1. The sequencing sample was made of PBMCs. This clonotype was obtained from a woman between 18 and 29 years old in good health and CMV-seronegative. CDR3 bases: TGTGCCAGCAGTTACGGACAGGGAGATACGCAGTATTTT. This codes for CASSYGQGDTQYF.